These 10 T cell receptor beta chains share one sample of origin, sequenced in a study of blood T cell repertoires in COVID-19. Sequencing was performed with immunoSEQ multiplex PCR; in TCRdb, only in-frame clones are kept and a portion is missing. The table lists 250,000 to 400,000 clones, about nine tenths of them singletons. The sequencing sample was made of peripheral blood. Every receptor here comes from a woman in her twenties or thirties with COVID-19, enrolled during active disease.

The chain recombines TRBV2 with TRBJ1-1; 10 nucleotides agree with TRBD1. The CDR3 is 17 residues long. The V gene's germline CDR1 is SNHLY and CDR2 FYNNEI. The V gene end was trimmed by 5 bases and the J gene end by 1 base; junction bases not matched to a gene: 10. The CDR3 DNA sequence: TGTGCCAGCAGTACCCCTCGGACAGGGGGATCGAACACTGAAGCTTTCTTT. Amino acid sequence: CASSTPRTGGSNTEAFF.

The chain recombines TRBV13 with TRBJ1-3; D call uncertain. The CDR3 is made up of 15 amino acids. CDR1 and CDR2 (germline): PRHDT, FYEKMQ (reference sequence). The ends were cut back, 5 bases at V and 4 bases at J, with 15 bases in the middle. The CDR3 region is CASSPGRGRGNTIYF. The CDR3 nucleotides read TGTGCCAGCAGCCCCGGACGGGGTAGAGGAAACACCATATATTTT. The full variable domain, completed using reference TRBV13 and TRBJ1-3, is AAGVIQSPRHLIKEKRETATLKCYPIPRHDTVYWYQQGPGQDPQFLISFYEKMQSDKGSIPDRFSAQQFSDYHSELNMSSLELGDSALYFCASSPGRGRGNTIYFGEGSWLTVV.

The J gene is TRBJ1-5, the V gene TRBV6-1; D ambiguous. Germline-derived CDR1 and CDR2 are MNHNS and SASEGT. The CDR3 has 13 residues. V was shortened by 2 bases and J by 5 bases, with 7 bases between the two germline ends. The CDR3 nucleotides are TGTGCCAGCAGTGAAAACCAGGATCAGCCCCAGCATTTT. This gives the protein CASSENQDQPQHF.

This sequence joins TRBV2 and TRBJ2-5; D is perhaps TRBD1 (6 bases). Looked up from germline, CDR1 is SNHLY and CDR2 is FYNNEI. CDR3 length equals 14 residues. Between the trimmed V and J ends, which lost 5 bases and 4 bases, there was a span of 14 bases. The CDR3: CASSSGTLGETQYF. CDR3 DNA sequence: TGTGCCAGCAGTTCCGGGACACTAGGAGAGACCCAGTACTTC.

This chain joins TRBV28 and TRBJ1-5, with D uncertain. CDR1 and CDR2 from the germline V gene are MDHEN and SYDVKM. V lost 6 bases and J 4 bases, leaving 10 bases between the germline ends. This CDR3 contains 13 residues. The CDR3 DNA is TGTGCCAGCAGGCCGGCGGGTAATCAGCCCCAGCATTTT. Amino acid sequence: CASRPAGNQPQHF.

This chain uses TRBV2 with TRBJ1-1; tentative D call: TRBD1 (5 bases). Trimming pared 8 bases from V and 4 bases from J, leaving 17 bases between. The CDR3 extends over 14 amino acids. The germline CDR1 and CDR2 sequences are SNHLY and FYNNEI. CDR3 bases: TGTGCCAGCCTACGTCTCCTCGGGGGCACTGAAGCTTTCTTT. This gives the protein CASLRLLGGTEAFF.

The V call is TRBV27, the J call TRBJ2-1; the D is unclear. This CDR3 spans 14 amino acids. Trimming removed 3 bases at V and 7 bases at J, with 13 bases between. The germline gives CDR1 MNHEY, CDR2 SMNVEV (reference sequence). The CDR3 nucleotides are TGTGCCAGCAGTTTCGGCCGCCGGGTAAATGAGCAGTTCTTC. This encodes CASSFGRRVNEQFF.

V gene TRBV18 combines with J gene TRBJ2-1, with no clear D. V was trimmed by 6 bases and J by 2 bases, leaving 8 bases between them. Germline lookup yields CDR1 KGHSH and CDR2 LQKENI. There are 13 residues in the CDR3. This CDR3 is CASSQDPYNEQFF. The CDR3, as DNA: TGTGCCAGCTCCCAGGATCCCTACAATGAGCAGTTCTTC.

The rearrangement joins TRBV9 to TRBJ2-1; possible D gene TRBD2, 6 bases. This CDR3 region has 15 residues. CDR1 is SGDLS and CDR2 is YYNGEE in the germline V gene. With 0 bases removed from V and 3 bases from J, the gap between germline ends came to 10 bases. The CDR3 is CASSVEQEGYNEQFF. In DNA, the CDR3 is TGTGCCAGCAGCGTAGAACAGGAGGGCTACAATGAGCAGTTCTTC.

The chain links TRBV27 to TRBJ1-1, with D unclear. Germline-derived CDR1 and CDR2 are MNHEY and SMNVEV (reference sequence). The ends were cut back, 2 bases at V and 6 bases at J, with 10 bases in the middle. The CDR3 runs to 13 residues. CDR3 region: CASSLGSPSEAFF. Here the CDR3 DNA reads TGTGCCAGCAGTTTAGGCTCGCCCTCTGAAGCTTTCTTT.